The 6 T cell receptor beta chains below come from one sample, sequenced in a study of T cell responses to AZD1222 COVID-19 vaccine. Data came from immunoSEQ multiplex PCR; TCRdb stores just in-frame clones and leaves some out. The repertoire holds tens of thousands of clones, with 90% to 95% as singletons. This sample comprised peripheral blood, obtained on day 0 of AZD1222 vaccination. The receptors shown here come from an adult in good health.

The chain employs TRBV4-1 and TRBJ2-3, with 7 positions matching TRBD2. This CDR3 region has 18 residues. V was clipped by 2 bases and J by 5 bases; unmatched bases: 16. The germline CDR1 and CDR2 sequences are MGHRA and YSYEKL. CDR3 loop: CASSQSNRGRESRDTQYF. The CDR3 DNA sequence: TGCGCCAGCAGCCAAAGTAACCGAGGGCGGGAGAGTAGAGATACGCAGTATTTT.

The chain recombines TRBV29-1 with TRBJ2-7, with a possible D match to TRBD2 (5 bases). V dropped 4 bases and J dropped 3 bases, with 7 bases sitting between them. Germline lookup yields CDR1 SQVTM and CDR2 ANQGSEA. The CDR3 extends over 11 amino acids. CDR3 bases: TGCAGCGTTGTCGGGGACTACGAGCAGTACTTC. It yields the protein CSVVGDYEQYF.

The genes are TRBV28 and TRBJ1-1, with D maybe TRBD1 (5 bases). There are 14 residues in the CDR3. Trimming took off 3 bases at V and 6 bases at J, with 14 bases between the two ends. Per the germline V gene, CDR1 is MDHEN and CDR2 is SYDVKM. The CDR3 protein is CASSFLSRGSEAFF. Here the CDR3 DNA reads TGTGCCAGCAGTTTTCTTTCTAGGGGCTCTGAAGCTTTCTTT.

This sequence joins TRBV29-1 and TRBJ1-1; 8 positions match TRBD1. The CDR3 has 14 amino acids. With V trimmed by 4 bases and J by 5 bases, 9 bases remained unmatched. CDR1 and CDR2 (germline): SQVTM, ANQGSEA. CDR3 in amino acids: CSVVGSNRGTEAFF. In DNA form, the CDR3 reads TGCAGCGTTGTGGGCAGCAACAGGGGGACTGAAGCTTTCTTT.

This clone showed up just once. The chain uses TRBV28 and TRBJ1-2; possibly TRBD1 for D (5 bases). The CDR3 is made up of 16 amino acids. V was shortened by 6 bases and J by 4 bases, with 21 bases between the two germline ends. The germline CDR1 and CDR2 sequences are MDHEN and SYDVKM. CDR3 loop: CASRPVRVRGVYGYTF. The CDR3 bases are TGTGCCAGCAGACCGGTGAGGGTAAGGGGTGTCTATGGCTACACCTTC.

This chain uses TRBV29-1 with TRBJ2-5; tentatively, D is TRBD1 or TRBD2 (5 bases each). Trimming took 4 bases from V and 1 from J, leaving 16 bases between them. The CDR3 has 15 amino acids. Per the germline V gene, CDR1 is SQVTM and CDR2 is ANQGSEA. CDR3 in DNA: TGCAGCGTTGTAAAGGGACCCAGTGCCCAAGAGACCCAGTACTTC. Residues: CSVVKGPSAQETQYF.